A single sample gave rise to the 29 T cell receptor beta chains below, sequenced in a study of PD-1 blockade in classical Hodgkin lymphoma. In every patient, relapse followed autologous stem cell transplantation, while exposure to brentuximab vedotin differed. The protocol was immunoSEQ multiplex PCR, while the TCRdb copy is restricted to in-frame clones and leaves out a portion. The repertoire has 12,000 to 15,000 clones, about 86% of them found once; the top ten carry approximately 4.4%. The sequencing used peripheral blood mononuclear cells (PBMCs), collected at baseline. These receptors originate from a human donor with classical Hodgkin lymphoma.

This chain connects TRBV27 to TRBJ1-2; 7 nucleotides agree with TRBD1. CDR3 size: 13 residues. Germline-derived CDR1 and CDR2 are MNHEY and SMNVEV (reference sequence). V shed 6 bases and J 5 bases; nucleotides not matched to a gene: 6. CDR3 protein: CASSLPRGYGYTF. In nucleotides, the CDR3 is TGTGCCAGCAGCCTCCCCAGGGGGTATGGCTACACCTTC.

This sequence joins TRBV4-1 and TRBJ2-2; a possible D gene is TRBD2 (5 bases). With 0 bases removed from V and 0 bases from J, the gap between germline ends came to 11 bases. Per the germline V gene, CDR1 is MGHRA and CDR2 is YSYEKL. The CDR3 is 17 amino acids. CDR3 in DNA: TGCGCCAGCAGCCAAGAAGGGCCGGACTCGAACACCGGGGAGCTGTTTTTT. Encoded protein: CASSQEGPDSNTGELFF.

The chain is built from TRBV11-2 and TRBJ1-3; D is perhaps TRBD1 (6 bases). This CDR3 contains 14 residues. V lost 0 bases to trimming and J lost 4 bases, with 7 bases between them. Germline loops: CDR1 SGHAT, CDR2 FQNNGV. This CDR3 is CASSLERGGNTIYF. Written as DNA, the CDR3 is TGTGCCAGCAGCTTAGAGAGGGGGGGAAACACCATATATTTT.

The chain has TRBV19 and TRBJ2-2, with D maybe TRBD2 (5 bases). Germline V gene sequence: CDR1 LNHDA, CDR2 SQIVND (reference sequence). V lost 7 bases and J lost 6, with 12 bases in between. The CDR3 has 13 residues. The CDR3: CASMVMGAGELFF. The CDR3 bases are TGTGCCAGTATGGTGATGGGAGCCGGGGAGCTGTTTTTT.

This rearrangement joins TRBV11-3 to TRBJ1-2; tentatively, D is TRBD1 (6 bases). The CDR3 totals 12 residues. Trimming stripped 6 bases from V and 6 bases from J, with 11 bases between. Germline loops: CDR1 SGHNT, CDR2 YENEEA. CDR3 sequence: CASSDRDNGYTF. The DNA for the CDR3 is TGTGCCAGCAGTGACCGGGACAATGGCTACACCTTC.

This chain links TRBV10-3 with TRBJ2-1, with 7 bases lining up with TRBD1. This CDR3 spans 16 amino acids. The ends lost 2 bases at V and 0 bases at J; junction bases unmatched: 4. The germline V gene has CDR1 ENHRY and CDR2 SYGVKD. CDR3 nucleotides: TGTGCCATCAGTGAGCCGGGACAGAGCTCCTACAATGAGCAGTTCTTC. Residues: CAISEPGQSSYNEQFF.

The V gene is TRBV19, the J gene TRBJ1-2; D remains ambiguous. Germline values: CDR1 LNHDA, CDR2 SQIVND (reference sequence). This CDR3 is 15 amino acids long. Trimming removed 9 bases from V and 2 bases from J, with 19 bases in between. CDR3 sequence reads: CASTPLRAWNYGYTF. The DNA of the CDR3 is TGTGCCAGCACCCCACTGAGGGCTTGGAACTATGGCTACACCTTC. Full variable domain (remainder filled in from reference TRBV19 and TRBJ1-2): DGGITQSPKYLFRKEGQNVTLSCEQNLNHDAMYWYRQDPGQGLRLIYYSQIVNDFQKGDIAEGYSVSREKKESFPLTVTSAQKNPTAFYLCASTPLRAWNYGYTFGSGTRLTVV.

This clone was detected a few times. V and J are TRBV6-1 and TRBJ1-5, with a tentative D call TRBD1 (6 bases). Germline CDR1 reads MNHNS; CDR2 reads SASEGT. The CDR3 has 16 residues. The V end lost 4 bases, the J end lost 5 bases, and 18 bases lay between the germline ends. CDR3 protein: CASSGGGPFHDQPQHF. As DNA, the CDR3 is TGTGCCAGCAGTGGGGGGGGGCCCTTTCATGATCAGCCCCAGCATTTT.

The CDR3 nucleotides are TGTGCCAGCTCGCTCACAACCCGGGACACTAACACTGAAGCTTTCTTT. It encodes CASSLTTRDTNTEAFF. This chain uses TRBV18 with TRBJ1-1; a weak D match, TRBD1 (6 bases). Trimming removed 6 bases at V and 2 bases at J, with 19 bases between. The CDR3 runs to 16 residues. Germline loops: CDR1 KGHSH, CDR2 LQKENI.

The V gene is TRBV5-1, the J gene TRBJ2-5; 7 positions match TRBD2. The germline V gene encodes CDR1 SGHRS and CDR2 YFSETQ. Unmatched junction bases numbered 6, after V lost 4 bases and J lost 0 bases. The length of the CDR3 is 15 residues. CDR3: CASSSGRGYQETQYF. In DNA form, the CDR3 reads TGCGCCAGCAGCAGTGGGCGGGGGTACCAAGAGACCCAGTACTTC.

This rearrangement joins TRBV5-1 to TRBJ2-7; D perhaps matches TRBD2 (6 bases). V dropped 5 bases and J dropped 6 bases, with 12 bases sitting between them. Germline CDR1 reads SGHRS; CDR2 reads YFSETQ. CDR3 length equals 12 residues. The CDR3 region is CASRFGGGEQYF. For the CDR3, the DNA is TGCGCCAGCAGATTCGGGGGAGGCGAGCAGTACTTC.

This sequence joins TRBV27 and TRBJ1-6; D is possibly TRBD1 (6 bases). Trimming removed 6 bases from V and 2 bases from J, with 8 bases in between. The CDR3 is made up of 14 amino acids. Germline V gene lookup returns CDR1 MNHEY and CDR2 SMNVEV (reference sequence). The DNA for the CDR3 is TGTGCCAGCAGACAGGGAACCTATAATTCACCCCTCCACTTT. Its protein is CASRQGTYNSPLHF.

The rearrangement joins TRBV4-2 to TRBJ1-1, with D possibly being TRBD1 (5 bases). Trimming stripped 0 bases from V and 6 bases from J, with 14 bases between. This CDR3 is built from 15 residues. Germline CDR1 is LGHNA and CDR2 is YNFKEQ. CDR3 nucleotide sequence: TGTGCCAGCAGCCAAGATCCGGGGCAGATATCTGAAGCTTTCTTT. Amino acid sequence: CASSQDPGQISEAFF.

This chain connects TRBV7-9 to TRBJ2-5; 9 bases line up with TRBD1. Germline loops: CDR1 SEHNR, CDR2 FQNEAQ (reference sequence). CDR3 length equals 14 residues. V was pared by 5 bases and J by 7 bases, with 8 bases of the junction left unmatched. The CDR3 protein is CASSPGQGSVTQYF. CDR3 coding DNA: TGTGCCAGCAGCCCTGGACAGGGGAGTGTGACCCAGTACTTC.

The chain carries TRBV12-5 and TRBJ1-3; D may be TRBD1 (5 bases). Germline CDR1 and CDR2: LGHNT and FRNRAP. The CDR3 contains 12 residues. V was trimmed by 1 base and J by 7 bases, leaving 5 bases between them. The CDR3 sequence: CASGLEGNTIYF. The DNA of the CDR3 is TGTGCTAGTGGTTTGGAGGGGAACACCATATATTTT.

This chain links TRBV10-1 with TRBJ2-3; 7 bases agree with TRBD2. Germline V gene lookup returns CDR1 WNHNN and CDR2 SYGVQD (reference sequence). The CDR3 consists of 15 residues. J was trimmed by 7 bases and V by 6 bases; bases with no gene match: 13. The CDR3, as DNA: TGCGCCAGCAGCCTCTATGGGAGGGCGGACAATACGCAGTATTTT. This gives the protein CASSLYGRADNTQYF.

On this clone: Mismatch with germline at one junction end may stem from a read error. This sequence joins TRBV30 and TRBJ2-2; maybe TRBD1 (6 bases). CDR3 length: 15 amino acids. Germline CDR1 and CDR2: GTSNPN and SVGIG (reference sequence). CDR3 nucleotide sequence: TGTGCCTGGAAGAGGGACATTTCTTACACCAGGGAGCTGTTTTTT. Amino acid sequence: CAWKRDISYTRELFF.

This clone came up once. The chain has TRBV19 and TRBJ1-5, with D possibly matching TRBD1 (6 bases). The CDR3 totals 15 residues. V lost 1 base and J 4 bases, leaving 11 bases between the germline ends. Germline lookup yields CDR1 LNHDA and CDR2 SQIVND (reference sequence). In DNA form, the CDR3 reads TGTGCCAGTAGTATAGGGGCAGGGGAGAATCAGCCCCAGCATTTT. It yields the protein CASSIGAGENQPQHF. The entire variable domain, with the rest obtained from reference TRBV19 and TRBJ1-5, is as follows: DGGITQSPKYLFRKEGQNVTLSCEQNLNHDAMYWYRQDPGQGLRLIYYSQIVNDFQKGDIAEGYSVSREKKESFPLTVTSAQKNPTAFYLCASSIGAGENQPQHFGDGTRLSIL.

The chain joins TRBV7-9 to TRBJ2-3; a weak D match, TRBD2 (5 bases). Trimming cost V 7 bases and J 1 base, with 15 bases left between them. In germline, CDR1 is SEHNR, CDR2 FQNEAQ (reference sequence). The CDR3 extends over 15 amino acids. This chain's CDR3 is CASIISGSGTDTQYF. CDR3 bases: TGTGCCAGCATCATAAGCGGTAGCGGCACAGATACGCAGTATTTT.

This chain connects TRBV2 to TRBJ2-2, with 7 positions matching TRBD1. Trimming at V came to 7 bases and at J to 5 bases, leaving 4 bases not matched to a gene. The CDR3 spans 13 residues. Germline-derived CDR1 and CDR2 are SNHLY and FYNNEI. CDR3 in DNA: TGTGCCAGCAATAACAGGGGTACCGGGGAGCTGTTTTTT. It translates to CASNNRGTGELFF.

The chain joins TRBV16 to TRBJ1-1, with no clear D. The length of the CDR3 is 11 residues. Germline V gene sequence: CDR1 KGHSY, CDR2 FQNENV. V shed 3 bases and J shed 5 bases, with 4 bases lying between them. CDR3 in amino acids: CASSQGTEAFF. The DNA of the CDR3 is TGTGCCAGCAGCCAGGGAACTGAAGCTTTCTTT.

The genes are TRBV2 and TRBJ1-2, with D unclear. The CDR3 spans 13 residues. V shed 6 bases and J shed 2 bases, with 10 bases lying between them. Germline CDR1 reads SNHLY; CDR2 reads FYNNEI. This CDR3 reads CASRDDKNYGYTF. The CDR3 DNA reads TGTGCCAGCAGAGACGACAAGAACTATGGCTACACCTTC.

The V gene is TRBV10-3, the J gene TRBJ2-6; unclear D gene. The CDR3 has 18 amino acids. V gave up 7 bases and J gave up 0 bases, with 19 bases separating them. Germline CDR1 and CDR2: ENHRY and SYGVKD. This CDR3 reads CAIKAPGRTSSGANVLTF. The CDR3 DNA reads as TGTGCCATCAAGGCCCCCGGACGGACGAGCTCTGGGGCCAACGTCCTGACTTTC.

This chain joins TRBV19 and TRBJ1-3; D unclear. Germline CDR1 and CDR2: LNHDA and SQIVND (reference sequence). V was shortened by 10 bases and J by 0 bases, with 16 bases between the two germline ends. CDR3 size: 15 residues. This CDR3 reads CATSLGSSSGNTIYF. In DNA, the CDR3 is TGTGCCACCTCCCTAGGGTCGAGCTCTGGAAACACCATATATTTT.

This clone was found once. V gene TRBV7-9 combines with J gene TRBJ2-3; 8 positions agree with TRBD1. Looked up from germline, CDR1 is SEHNR and CDR2 is FQNEAQ (reference sequence). Trimming at V came to 6 bases and at J to 6 bases, leaving 5 bases not matched to a gene. The CDR3 has 13 amino acids. CDR3 protein: CASRPGGADTQYF. CDR3 DNA: TGTGCCAGCAGGCCAGGGGGCGCGGATACGCAGTATTTT.

This clone has more than one count but fewer than ten. The chain links TRBV28 to TRBJ2-5; no firm D call. V lost 3 bases and J lost 1, with 6 bases in between. The CDR3 runs to 13 residues. The V gene's germline CDR1 is MDHEN and CDR2 SYDVKM. DNA of the CDR3: TGTGCCAGCAGTTTTAGACTCCAAGAGACCCAGTACTTC. It specifies CASSFRLQETQYF.

The V call is TRBV27, the J call TRBJ1-6; D is unresolved. The CDR3 totals 14 residues. Trimming shortened V by 0 bases and J by 7 bases, and 7 bases separated the two germline ends. Germline loops: CDR1 MNHEY, CDR2 SMNVEV (reference sequence). CDR3 bases: TGTGCCAGCAGTTTATCAGGGTACAATTCACCCCTCCACTTT. Protein: CASSLSGYNSPLHF.

The gene calls are TRBV5-1 and TRBJ1-1; D ambiguous. V lost 4 bases and J 1 base, leaving 11 bases between the germline ends. Germline loops: CDR1 SGHRS, CDR2 YFSETQ. The CDR3 consists of 14 residues. CDR3: CASSQRSPNTEAFF. In DNA form, the CDR3 reads TGCGCCAGCAGCCAGAGGAGCCCGAACACTGAAGCTTTCTTT. The whole variable domain, filled in from reference TRBV5-1 and TRBJ1-1, reads KAGVTQTPRYLIKTRGQQVTLSCSPISGHRSVSWYQQTPGQGLQFLFEYFSETQRNKGNFPGRFSGRQFSNSRSEMNVSTLELGDSALYLCASSQRSPNTEAFFGQGTRLTVV.

The chain employs TRBV7-9 and TRBJ1-6; TRBD1 aligns across 7 bases. Germline V lookup: CDR1 SEHNR, CDR2 FQNEAQ (reference sequence). CDR3 length: 15 amino acids. J gave up 5 bases and V 5 bases, and 6 bases lay outside the gene matches. The CDR3 DNA follows: TGTGCCAGCAGCGTGGGACAGTCGGATAATTCACCCCTCCACTTT. It is translated as CASSVGQSDNSPLHF. The full variable domain, completed using reference TRBV7-9 and TRBJ1-6, is DTGVSQNPRHKITKRGQNVTFRCDPISEHNRLYWYRQTLGQGPEFLTYFQNEAQLEKSRLLSDRFSAERPKGSFSTLEIQRTEQGDSAMYLCASSVGQSDNSPLHFGNGTRLTVT.